Presented here are 8 T cell receptor beta chains from one specimen sequenced in a study of blood T cell repertoires in COVID-19. TCRdb's copy holds only in-frame clones and misses some; the assay was immunoSEQ multiplex PCR. The data contain roughly 330,000 clones, roughly 86% of them singletons. The sequencing input was peripheral blood. Receptors were obtained from a man under 40 with COVID-19, enrolled during active disease.

This clone has a single count. The V gene is TRBV4-1, the J gene TRBJ1-1, with 7 nucleotides matching TRBD1. V was pared by 4 bases and J by 0 bases, with 5 bases of the junction left unmatched. Germline V gene lookup returns CDR1 MGHRA and CDR2 YSYEKL. This CDR3 spans 15 amino acids. Here the CDR3 reads CASSPTTGLNTEAFF. Here the CDR3 DNA reads TGCGCCAGCAGCCCTACGACAGGGTTGAACACTGAAGCTTTCTTT.

The chain is built from TRBV4-1 and TRBJ1-4; D is unresolved. This CDR3 is 12 amino acids long. Trimming took off 3 bases at V and 7 bases at J, with 6 bases between the two ends. Per the germline V gene, CDR1 is MGHRA and CDR2 is YSYEKL. This chain's CDR3 is CASSHAGEKLFF. The CDR3 nucleotides are TGCGCCAGCAGCCATGCAGGTGAAAAACTGTTTTTT.

V is TRBV11-2 and J is TRBJ1-3, with 7 bases aligning to TRBD1. J lost 1 base, V lost 5 bases, and 17 bases had no gene match. CDR1 and CDR2 (germline): SGHAT, FQNNGV. The CDR3 length is 19 residues. The DNA of the CDR3 is TGTGCCAGCAGCCCCTATGCCCCCACGAGCAGGGGGTCTGGAAACACCATATATTTT. As protein: CASSPYAPTSRGSGNTIYF.

This clone has only one observation. The chain recombines TRBV5-1 with TRBJ1-4; 9 nucleotides match TRBD1. This CDR3 is built from 16 residues. Trimming at V came to 4 bases and at J to 9 bases, leaving 13 bases not matched to a gene. CDR1 is SGHRS, CDR2 YFSETQ, per germline. The DNA of the CDR3 is TGCGCCAGCAGCCCGGGACCGGGACAGGGAAGGAAAAAACTGTTTTTT. The encoded protein is CASSPGPGQGRKKLFF.

The chain is built from TRBV5-1 and TRBJ1-2; 9 positions match TRBD1. After removal of 4 bases from V and 8 bases from J, the junction contained 24 bases not matched to a gene. This CDR3 region has 19 residues. The germline V gene encodes CDR1 SGHRS and CDR2 YFSETQ. The CDR3 bases are TGCGCCAGCAGCGGAGGACAGGGGCCAGAACCGAGCCGCTTAGGGGGCTACACCTTC. Its protein is CASSGGQGPEPSRLGGYTF. Variable domain in full (rest from reference TRBV5-1 and TRBJ1-2): KAGVTQTPRYLIKTRGQQVTLSCSPISGHRSVSWYQQTPGQGLQFLFEYFSETQRNKGNFPGRFSGRQFSNSRSEMNVSTLELGDSALYLCASSGGQGPEPSRLGGYTFGSGTRLTVV.

This chain joins TRBV29-1 and TRBJ2-1; 7 nucleotides match TRBD2. Germline lookup yields CDR1 SQVTM and CDR2 ANQGSEA. Trimming removed 6 bases from V and 3 bases from J; junction bases left unmatched: 5. This CDR3 region has 13 residues. CDR3 protein: CSVTRTSYNEQFF. The CDR3 region has the DNA TGCAGCGTCACTCGGACTAGCTACAATGAGCAGTTCTTC.

CDR3 sequence reads: CASSLAGGPRNEQFF. In DNA, the CDR3 is TGTGCCAGCAGTCTAGCGGGAGGGCCTAGGAATGAGCAGTTCTTC. The V and J genes are TRBV28 and TRBJ2-1, with 12 positions matching TRBD2. The trim removed 5 bases at V and 7 bases at J, leaving 6 bases unmatched. Germline CDR1 MDHEN, CDR2 SYDVKM. CDR3 length equals 15 residues.

Here the CDR3 reads CASSPTTTRGQETQYF. The CDR3 nucleotides are TGCGCCAGCAGCCCAACGACCACGCGGGGGCAAGAGACCCAGTACTTC. This chain uses TRBV4-1 with TRBJ2-5; 7 bases are shared with TRBD2. CDR3 length: 16 amino acids. Trimming cost V 4 bases and J 2 bases; bases outside gene matches: 10. Germline CDR1 MGHRA, CDR2 YSYEKL.